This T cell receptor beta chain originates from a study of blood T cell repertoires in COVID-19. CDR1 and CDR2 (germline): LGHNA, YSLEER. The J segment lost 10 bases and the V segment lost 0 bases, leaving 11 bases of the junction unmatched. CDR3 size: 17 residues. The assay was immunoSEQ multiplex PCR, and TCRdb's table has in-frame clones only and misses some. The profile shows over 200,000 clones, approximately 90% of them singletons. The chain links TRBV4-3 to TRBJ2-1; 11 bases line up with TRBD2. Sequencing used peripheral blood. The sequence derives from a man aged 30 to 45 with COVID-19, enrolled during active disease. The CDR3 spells CASSQDRVSGGAREQFF. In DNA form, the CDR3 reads TGCGCCAGCAGCCAAGATAGGGTTAGCGGGGGGGCGAGGGAGCAGTTCTTC.